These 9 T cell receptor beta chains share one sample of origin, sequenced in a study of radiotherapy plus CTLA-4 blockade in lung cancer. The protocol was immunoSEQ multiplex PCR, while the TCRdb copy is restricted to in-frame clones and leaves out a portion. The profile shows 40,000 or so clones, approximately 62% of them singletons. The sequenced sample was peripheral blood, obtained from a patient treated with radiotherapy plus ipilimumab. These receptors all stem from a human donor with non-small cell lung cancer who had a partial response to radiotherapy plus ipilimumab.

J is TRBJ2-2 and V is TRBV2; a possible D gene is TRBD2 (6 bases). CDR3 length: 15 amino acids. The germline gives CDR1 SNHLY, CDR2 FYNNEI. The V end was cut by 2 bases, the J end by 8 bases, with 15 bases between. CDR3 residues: CASSETRGFRGELFF. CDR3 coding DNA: TGTGCCAGCAGTGAAACTCGGGGGTTTCGTGGGGAGCTGTTTTTT.

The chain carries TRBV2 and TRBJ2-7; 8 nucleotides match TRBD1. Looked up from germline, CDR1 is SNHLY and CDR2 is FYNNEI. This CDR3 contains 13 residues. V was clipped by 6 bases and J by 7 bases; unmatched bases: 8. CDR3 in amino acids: CASSYGQGREQYF. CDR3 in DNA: TGTGCCAGCAGCTACGGACAGGGACGTGAGCAGTACTTC.

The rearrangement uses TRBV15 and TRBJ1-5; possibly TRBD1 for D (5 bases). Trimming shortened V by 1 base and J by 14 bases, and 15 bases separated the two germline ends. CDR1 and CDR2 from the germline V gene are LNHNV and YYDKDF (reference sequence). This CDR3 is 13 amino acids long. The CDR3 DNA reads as TGTGCCACCAGCAGAGGGGGCGACAGTCCCGAGCATTTT. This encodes CATSRGGDSPEHF.

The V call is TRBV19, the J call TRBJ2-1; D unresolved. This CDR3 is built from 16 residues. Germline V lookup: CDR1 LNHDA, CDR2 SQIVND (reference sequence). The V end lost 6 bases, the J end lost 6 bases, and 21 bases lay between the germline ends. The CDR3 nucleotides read TGTGCCAGTAGACCCTCTCCTCCCTCGTATAGCAATGAGCAGTTCTTC. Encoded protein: CASRPSPPSYSNEQFF.

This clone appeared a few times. CDR3 sequence: CASSLTAGGPYEQYF. In DNA, the CDR3 is TGTGCCAGCAGCCTGACAGCGGGAGGGCCCTACGAGCAGTACTTC. The chain carries TRBV9 and TRBJ2-7; 10 bases match TRBD2. Germline trimming cut 4 bases from V and 2 bases from J; bases unmatched to any gene: 6. Germline V gene data show CDR1 as SGDLS and CDR2 as YYNGEE. This CDR3 has 15 amino acids.

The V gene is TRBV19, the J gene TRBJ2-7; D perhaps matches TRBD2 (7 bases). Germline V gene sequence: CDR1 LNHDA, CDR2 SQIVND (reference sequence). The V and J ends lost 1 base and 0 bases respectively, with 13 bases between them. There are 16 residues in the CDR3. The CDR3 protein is CASSIGGGGSSYEQYF. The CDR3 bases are TGTGCCAGTAGTATAGGGGGAGGGGGATCCTCCTACGAGCAGTACTTC.

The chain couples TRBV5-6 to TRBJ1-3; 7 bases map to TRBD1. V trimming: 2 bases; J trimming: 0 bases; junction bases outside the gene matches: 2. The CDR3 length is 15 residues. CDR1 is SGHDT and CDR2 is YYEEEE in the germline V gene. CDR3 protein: CASSLGGDSGNTIYF. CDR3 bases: TGTGCCAGCAGCTTAGGGGGCGACTCTGGAAACACCATATATTTT. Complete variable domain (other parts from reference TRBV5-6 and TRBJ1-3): DAGVTQSPTHLIKTRGQQVTLRCSPKSGHDTVSWYQQALGQGPQFIFQYYEEEERQRGNFPDRFSGHQFPNYSSELNVNALLLGDSALYLCASSLGGDSGNTIYFGEGSWLTVV.

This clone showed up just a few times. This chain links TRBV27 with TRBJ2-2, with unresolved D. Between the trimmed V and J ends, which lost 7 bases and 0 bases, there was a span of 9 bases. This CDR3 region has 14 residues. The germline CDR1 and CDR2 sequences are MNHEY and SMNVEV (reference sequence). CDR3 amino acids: CASTDTTNTGELFF. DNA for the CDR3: TGTGCCAGCACCGACACAACGAACACCGGGGAGCTGTTTTTT.

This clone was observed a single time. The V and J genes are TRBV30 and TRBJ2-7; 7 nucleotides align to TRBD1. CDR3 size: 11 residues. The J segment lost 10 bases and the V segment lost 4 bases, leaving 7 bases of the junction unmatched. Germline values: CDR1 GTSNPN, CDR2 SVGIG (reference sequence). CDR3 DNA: TGTGCCTGGACTATCGACAGGGTCCAGTACTTC. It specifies CAWTIDRVQYF.